The T cell receptor (beta chain) described here comes from a study of early T cells in non-severe SARS-CoV-2 infection. In the study overall: Sequencing input comprised bulk RNA from unsorted whole blood; chain pairing was not available. Study-wide points: Using VDJdb, the matching emphasized anti-spike CD8 responses while missing private and CD4 specificities.

The ends lost 7 bases at V and 3 bases at J; junction bases unmatched: 5. Germline CDR1 and CDR2: SNHLY and FYNNEI. The CDR3 is 13 residues long. Unique molecular identifier tags were affixed to discrete cDNA molecules. TCRdb reprocessed the 5' RACE reads via MiXCR and lists one record per CDR3 protein. There are about 80,000 distinct CDR3 sequences in the sample; roughly 12% occur only once, and approximately 4.5% lies in the top ten. This clonotype has only a few counts. Its target is unknown. The rearrangement links TRBV2 to TRBJ1-2; 7 positions agree with TRBD1. This TCR derives from an adult who was a healthcare worker with PCR-confirmed SARS-CoV-2 infection or an uninfected control (not recorded which). Specimen: whole blood. CDR3: CASNRDSDYGYTF. CDR3 DNA sequence: TGTGCCAGCAACCGGGACAGCGACTATGGCTACACCTTC.